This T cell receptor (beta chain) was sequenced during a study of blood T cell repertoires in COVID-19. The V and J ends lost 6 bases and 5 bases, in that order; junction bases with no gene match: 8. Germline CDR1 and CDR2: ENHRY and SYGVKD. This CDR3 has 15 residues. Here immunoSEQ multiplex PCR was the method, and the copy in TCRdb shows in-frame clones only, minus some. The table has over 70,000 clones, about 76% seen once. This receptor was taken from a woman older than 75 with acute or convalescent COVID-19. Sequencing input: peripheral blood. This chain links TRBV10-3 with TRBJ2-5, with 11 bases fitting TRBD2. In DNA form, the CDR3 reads TGTGCCATCAGGGCCTCACTAGCGGGAGAGGAGACCCAGTACTTC. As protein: CAIRASLAGEETQYF.